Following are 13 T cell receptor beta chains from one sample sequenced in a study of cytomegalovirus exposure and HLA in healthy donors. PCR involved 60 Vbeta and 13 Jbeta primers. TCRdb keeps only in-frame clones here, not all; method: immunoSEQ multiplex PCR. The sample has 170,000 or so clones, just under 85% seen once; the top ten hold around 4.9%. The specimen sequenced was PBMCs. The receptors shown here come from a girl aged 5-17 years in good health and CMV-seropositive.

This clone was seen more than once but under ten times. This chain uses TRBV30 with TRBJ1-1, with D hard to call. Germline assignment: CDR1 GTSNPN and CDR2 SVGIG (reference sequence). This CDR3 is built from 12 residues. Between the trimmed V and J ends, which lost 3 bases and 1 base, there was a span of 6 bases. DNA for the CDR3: TGTGCCTGGAGGGGGAGGAACACTGAAGCTTTCTTT. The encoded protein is CAWRGRNTEAFF.

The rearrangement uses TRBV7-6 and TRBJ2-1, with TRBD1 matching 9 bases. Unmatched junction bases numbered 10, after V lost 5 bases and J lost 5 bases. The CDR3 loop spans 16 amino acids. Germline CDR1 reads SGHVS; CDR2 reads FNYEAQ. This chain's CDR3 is CASSGGGTGHNNEQFF. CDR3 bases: TGTGCCAGCAGCGGGGGGGGGACAGGGCACAACAATGAGCAGTTCTTC.

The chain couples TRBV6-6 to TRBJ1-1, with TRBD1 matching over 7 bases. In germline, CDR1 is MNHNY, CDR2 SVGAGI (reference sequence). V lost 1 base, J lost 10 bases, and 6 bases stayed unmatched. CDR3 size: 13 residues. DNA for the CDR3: TGTGCCAGCAGTTACTTATCGACAGGGCGAGCTTTCTTT. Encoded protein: CASSYLSTGRAFF.

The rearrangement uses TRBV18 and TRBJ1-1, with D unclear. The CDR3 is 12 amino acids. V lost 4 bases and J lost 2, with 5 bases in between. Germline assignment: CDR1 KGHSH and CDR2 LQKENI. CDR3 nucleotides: TGTGCCAGCTCACGAACAAACACTGAAGCTTTCTTT. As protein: CASSRTNTEAFF.

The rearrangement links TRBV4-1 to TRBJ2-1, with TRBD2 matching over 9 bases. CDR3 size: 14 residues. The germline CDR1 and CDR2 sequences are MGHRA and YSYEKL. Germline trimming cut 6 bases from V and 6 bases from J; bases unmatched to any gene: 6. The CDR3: CASRAAGGSNEQFF. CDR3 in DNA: TGCGCCAGCAGGGCAGCGGGGGGATCCAATGAGCAGTTCTTC.

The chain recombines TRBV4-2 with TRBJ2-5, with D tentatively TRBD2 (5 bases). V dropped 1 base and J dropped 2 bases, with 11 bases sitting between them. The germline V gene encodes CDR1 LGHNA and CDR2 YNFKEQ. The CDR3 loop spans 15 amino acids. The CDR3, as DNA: TGTGCCAGCAGCCAAGGTATACTAGATCAAGAGACCCAGTACTTC. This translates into CASSQGILDQETQYF.

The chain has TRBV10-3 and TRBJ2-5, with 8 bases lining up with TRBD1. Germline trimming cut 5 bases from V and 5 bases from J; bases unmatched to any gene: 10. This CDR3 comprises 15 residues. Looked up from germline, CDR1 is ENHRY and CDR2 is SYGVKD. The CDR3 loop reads CAISPNPGGMETQYF. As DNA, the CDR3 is TGTGCCATCAGTCCCAACCCAGGGGGCATGGAGACCCAGTACTTC.

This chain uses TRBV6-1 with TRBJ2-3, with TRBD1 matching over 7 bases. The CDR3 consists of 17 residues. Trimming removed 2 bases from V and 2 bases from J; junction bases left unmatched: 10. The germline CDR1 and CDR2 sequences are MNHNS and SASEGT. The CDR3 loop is CASSEYPPGQLTDTQYF. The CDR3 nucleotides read TGTGCCAGCAGTGAATATCCCCCGGGACAGCTCACAGATACGCAGTATTTT.

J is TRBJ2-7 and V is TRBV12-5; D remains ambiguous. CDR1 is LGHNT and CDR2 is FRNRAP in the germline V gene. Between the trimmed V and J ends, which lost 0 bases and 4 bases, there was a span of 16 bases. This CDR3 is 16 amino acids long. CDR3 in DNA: TGTGCTAGTGGTTTGGTACGGTTAGAGCCTAGTTACGAGCAGTACTTC. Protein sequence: CASGLVRLEPSYEQYF.

CDR3 sequence: CASSPTPGPKSGYGYTF. The CDR3 DNA reads TGTGCCAGCAGCCCAACGCCTGGACCCAAAAGCGGCTATGGCTACACCTTC. This chain connects TRBV5-6 to TRBJ1-2; D gene uncertain. Trimming removed 4 bases from V and 4 bases from J, with 23 bases in between. The germline CDR1 and CDR2 sequences are SGHDT and YYEEEE. The CDR3 has 17 residues.

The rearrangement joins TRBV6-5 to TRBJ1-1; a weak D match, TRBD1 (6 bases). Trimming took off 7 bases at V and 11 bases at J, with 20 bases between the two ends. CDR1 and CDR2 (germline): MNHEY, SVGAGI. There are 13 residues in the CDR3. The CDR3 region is CASTRRPTGMAFF. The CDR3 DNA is TGTGCCAGCACTCGCCGCCCGACAGGCATGGCTTTCTTT.

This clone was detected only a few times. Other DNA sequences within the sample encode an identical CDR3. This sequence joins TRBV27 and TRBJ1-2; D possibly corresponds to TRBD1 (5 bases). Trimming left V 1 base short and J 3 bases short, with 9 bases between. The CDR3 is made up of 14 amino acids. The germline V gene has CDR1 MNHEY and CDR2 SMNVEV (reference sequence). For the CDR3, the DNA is TGTGCCAGCAGTTTATACGGGGGAGACTATGGCTACACCTTC. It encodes CASSLYGGDYGYTF.

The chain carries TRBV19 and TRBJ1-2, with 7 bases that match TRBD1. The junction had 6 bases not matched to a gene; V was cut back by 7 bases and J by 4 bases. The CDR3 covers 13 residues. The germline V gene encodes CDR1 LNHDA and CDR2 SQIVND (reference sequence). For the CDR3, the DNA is TGTGCCAGTACCGAGGACAGGACCTATGGCTACACCTTC. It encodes CASTEDRTYGYTF.